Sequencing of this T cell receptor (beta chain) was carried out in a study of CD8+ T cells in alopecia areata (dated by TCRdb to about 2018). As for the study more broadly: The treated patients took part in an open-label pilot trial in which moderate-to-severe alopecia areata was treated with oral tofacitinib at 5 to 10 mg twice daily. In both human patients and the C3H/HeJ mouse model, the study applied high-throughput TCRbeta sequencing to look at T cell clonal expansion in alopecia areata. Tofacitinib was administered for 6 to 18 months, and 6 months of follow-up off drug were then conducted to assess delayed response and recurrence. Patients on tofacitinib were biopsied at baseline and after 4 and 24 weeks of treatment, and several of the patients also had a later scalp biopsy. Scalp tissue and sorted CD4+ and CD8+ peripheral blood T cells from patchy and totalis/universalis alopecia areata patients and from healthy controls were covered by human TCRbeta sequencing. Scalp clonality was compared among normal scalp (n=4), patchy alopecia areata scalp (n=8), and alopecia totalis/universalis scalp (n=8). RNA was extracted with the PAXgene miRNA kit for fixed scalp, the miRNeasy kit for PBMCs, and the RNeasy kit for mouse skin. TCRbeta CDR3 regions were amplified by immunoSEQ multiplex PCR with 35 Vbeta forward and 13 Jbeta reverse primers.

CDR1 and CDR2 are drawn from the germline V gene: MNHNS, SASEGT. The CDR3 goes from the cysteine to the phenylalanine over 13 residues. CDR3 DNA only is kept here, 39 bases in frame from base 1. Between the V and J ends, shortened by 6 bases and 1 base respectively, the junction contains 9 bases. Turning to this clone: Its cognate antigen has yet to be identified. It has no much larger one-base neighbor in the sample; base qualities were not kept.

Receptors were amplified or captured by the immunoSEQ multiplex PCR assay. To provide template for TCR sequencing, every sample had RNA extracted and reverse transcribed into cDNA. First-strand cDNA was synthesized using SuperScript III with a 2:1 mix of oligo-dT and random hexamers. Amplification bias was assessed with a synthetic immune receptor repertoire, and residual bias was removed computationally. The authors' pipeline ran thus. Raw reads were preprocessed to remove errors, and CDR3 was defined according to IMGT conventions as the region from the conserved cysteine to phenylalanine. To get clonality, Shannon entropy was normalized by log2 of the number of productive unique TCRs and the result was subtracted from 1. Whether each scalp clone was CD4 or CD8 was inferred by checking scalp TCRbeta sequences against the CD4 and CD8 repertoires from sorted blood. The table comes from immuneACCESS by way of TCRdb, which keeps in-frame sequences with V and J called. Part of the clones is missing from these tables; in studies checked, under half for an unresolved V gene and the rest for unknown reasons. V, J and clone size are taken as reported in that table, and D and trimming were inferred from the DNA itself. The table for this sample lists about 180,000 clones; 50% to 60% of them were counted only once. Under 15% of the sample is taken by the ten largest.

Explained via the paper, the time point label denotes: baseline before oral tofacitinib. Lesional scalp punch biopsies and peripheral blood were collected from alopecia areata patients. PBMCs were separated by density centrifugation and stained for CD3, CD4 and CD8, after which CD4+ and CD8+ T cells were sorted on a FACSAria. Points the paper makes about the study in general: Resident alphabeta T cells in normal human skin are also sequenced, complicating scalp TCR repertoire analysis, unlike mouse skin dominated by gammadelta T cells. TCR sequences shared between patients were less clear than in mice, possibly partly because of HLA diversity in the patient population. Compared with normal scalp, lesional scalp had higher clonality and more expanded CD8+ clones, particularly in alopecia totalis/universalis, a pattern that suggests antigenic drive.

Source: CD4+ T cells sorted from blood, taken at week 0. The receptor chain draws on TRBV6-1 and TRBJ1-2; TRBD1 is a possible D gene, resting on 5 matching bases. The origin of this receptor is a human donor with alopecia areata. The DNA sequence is TGTGCCAGCAGGGTGGGACGTAACTATGGCTACACCTTC. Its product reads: CASRVGRNYGYTF.